This TCR beta chain was recovered during a study of cytomegalovirus exposure and HLA in healthy donors. Study overall: About 85 million unique TCRs from HLA-typed donors were held in an early release of data. Assignment to the Caucasian-associated ancestry cluster applied to roughly 80% of the 350 to 500 genotyped donors.

These donors counted as nominally healthy when sampled, but unrecorded immune exposures were likely. General study points: Researchers left out some V segments, among them TRBV6-2 and TRBV6-3, as indistinguishable.

This clone was seen only once. Its target is not known. Both 60 Vbeta primers and 13 Jbeta primers went into the PCR. Profiling relied on immunoSEQ multiplex PCR, and the TCRdb table lists in-frame clones only, not all of them. The sample has 150,000 to 200,000 clones, around 82% seen once; the top ten hold 0.25% to 0.3%. Deletions cut 0 bases from V and 4 bases from J, with 8 bases between. The CDR3 length is 14 residues. The V gene's germline CDR1 is SEHNR and CDR2 FQNEAQ (reference sequence). Material for sequencing was PBMCs. This TCR derives from a boy between 10 and 17 years old in good health and CMV-seronegative. This chain uses TRBV7-9 with TRBJ2-3; perhaps TRBD2 as D (5 bases). CDR3 coding DNA: TGTGCCAGCAGCTTAGCGGGAGTGCCAGATACGCAGTATTTT. This codes for CASSLAGVPDTQYF.